The rows below give T cell receptor beta chains drawn from one sample of a study of T cell repertoires in cytomegalovirus infection. Their target antigens are unknown. TCRdb analysed the reads with MiXCR anew, one entry per CDR3 protein. The sample has approximately 770,000 distinct CDR3 sequences; almost 30% are singletons. Here the sequenced sample was cultured CD8+ T cells from PBMCs, taken from culture after CMV antigen stimulation. The receptors stem from a human donor in good health (CMV status not recorded). Some clones in this sample may be carry-over from other donors' samples. Each CDR3 is given with its conserved first and last residue. The D gene is left open where the match is weak. Size is omitted from some rows. Given values are once, few, many or a class for expanded clones.

clone size: many; J gene: TRBJ1-1; D gene: TRBD1; V gene: TRBV7-9; CDR3 DNA: TGTGCCAGCAGCCCCCGGCAGGGGGCGAGGACTGAAGCTTTCTTT; CDR3 protein: CASSPRQGARTEAFF
clone size: few; J gene: TRBJ1-5; D gene: .; V gene: TRBV6-5; CDR3 DNA: TGTGCCAGCAGTCAAGTCGGGGAGAGGGGCAATCAGCCCCAGCATTTT; CDR3 protein: CASSQVGERGNQPQHF
clone size: few; J gene: TRBJ2-2; D gene: .; V gene: TRBV12-3/TRBV12-4; CDR3 DNA: TGTGCCCTCAGTGGGGGCCCGGCGAACACCGGGGAGCTGTTTTTT; CDR3 protein: CALSGGPANTGELFF
clone size: many; J gene: TRBJ2-1; D gene: .; V gene: TRBV7-2; CDR3 DNA: TGTGCCAGCATCAAAATCCCCGGGCCCCTACACAATGAGCAGTTCTTC; CDR3 protein: CASIKIPGPLHNEQFF
clone size: .; J gene: TRBJ2-5; D gene: .; V gene: TRBV6-5; CDR3 DNA: TGTGCCAGCAGTAACCCTTGGAAGGGACAAGAGACCCAGTACTTC; CDR3 protein: CASSNPWKGQETQYF
clone size: few; J gene: TRBJ2-1; D gene: .; V gene: TRBV12-3/TRBV12-4; CDR3 DNA: TGTGCCAGCAGTCCGTTACTCCAGGGGGGGATCAACAATGAGCAGTTCTTC; CDR3 protein: CASSPLLQGGINNEQFF
clone size: few; J gene: TRBJ2-7; D gene: .; V gene: TRBV4-1; CDR3 DNA: TGCGCCAGCAGCCAAGGGCAGTCCACCTACGAGCAGTACTTC; CDR3 protein: CASSQGQSTYEQYF
clone size: .; J gene: TRBJ1-1; D gene: TRBD1; V gene: TRBV20-1; CDR3 DNA: TGCAGTGCTGACAGGGGGCGGGGCACTGAAGCTTTCTTT; CDR3 protein: CSADRGRGTEAFF
clone size: .; J gene: TRBJ2-7; D gene: .; V gene: TRBV9; CDR3 DNA: TGTGCCAGCAGCGAGGGTGGGACCTACGAGCAGTACTTC; CDR3 protein: CASSEGGTYEQYF
clone size: .; J gene: TRBJ2-1; D gene: TRBD1; V gene: TRBV7-9; CDR3 DNA: TGTGCCAGCAGCTTGGACAGGGCCCCTCTCGATGAGCAGTTCTTC; CDR3 protein: CASSLDRAPLDEQFF
clone size: .; J gene: TRBJ2-3; D gene: TRBD2; V gene: TRBV20-1; CDR3 DNA: TGCAGTGCTAGGGATCTAGCGGGGGGTACAGATACGCAGTATTTT; CDR3 protein: CSARDLAGGTDTQYF
clone size: .; J gene: TRBJ2-7; D gene: .; V gene: TRBV6-5; CDR3 DNA: TGTGCCAGCAGTTACCTAGGGGGACCCAGCCCCTACGAGCAGTACTTC; CDR3 protein: CASSYLGGPSPYEQYF
clone size: few; J gene: TRBJ2-3; D gene: TRBD2; V gene: TRBV12-3/TRBV12-4; CDR3 DNA: TGTGCCAGCAGAGCTGGACTAGGGCCAGATACGCAGTATTTT; CDR3 protein: CASRAGLGPDTQYF
clone size: few; J gene: TRBJ2-5; D gene: .; V gene: TRBV29-1; CDR3 DNA: TGCAGCGTTGAGGGGCAGGCTGAGACCCAGTACTTC; CDR3 protein: CSVEGQAETQYF
clone size: .; J gene: TRBJ2-3; D gene: .; V gene: TRBV9; CDR3 DNA: TGTGCCAGCAGCGAGACAGGCTATAGCACAGATACGCAGTATTTT; CDR3 protein: CASSETGYSTDTQYF
clone size: .; J gene: TRBJ2-2; D gene: .; V gene: TRBV27; CDR3 DNA: TGTGCCAGCAGTTTGTTCCCCGCGAACACCGGGGAGCTGTTTTTT; CDR3 protein: CASSLFPANTGELFF
clone size: few; J gene: TRBJ2-1; D gene: .; V gene: TRBV6-2/TRBV6-3; CDR3 DNA: TGTGCCAGCAGCCCTGGGACTCCATTGCGCGGCAATGAGCAGTTCTTC; CDR3 protein: CASSPGTPLRGNEQFF
clone size: .; J gene: TRBJ2-7; D gene: .; V gene: TRBV27; CDR3 DNA: TGTGCCAGCAGCAGGGGAGGGCGCAACGAGCAGTACTTC; CDR3 protein: CASSRGGRNEQYF
clone size: .; J gene: TRBJ1-3; D gene: .; V gene: TRBV27; CDR3 DNA: TGTGCCAGCAGTTTACACGGGTGGGCGGCTGGAAACACCATATATTTT; CDR3 protein: CASSLHGWAAGNTIYF
clone size: once; J gene: TRBJ2-4; D gene: .; V gene: TRBV20-1; CDR3 DNA: TGCAGTGCTAATGGCAGGCCTCTCGGGGAAAACATTCAGTACTTC; CDR3 protein: CSANGRPLGENIQYF
clone size: few; J gene: TRBJ1-2; D gene: .; V gene: TRBV4-1; CDR3 DNA: TGCGCCAGCAGCCAAGACTCGGATGGGTCTCGGTTCTATGGCTACACCTTC; CDR3 protein: CASSQDSDGSRFYGYTF
clone size: .; J gene: TRBJ2-5; D gene: .; V gene: TRBV5-5; CDR3 DNA: TGTGCCAGCAGCCCTCCCGGGAAGCAAGAGACCCAGTACTTC; CDR3 protein: CASSPPGKQETQYF
clone size: .; J gene: TRBJ1-1; D gene: .; V gene: TRBV27; CDR3 DNA: TGTGCCAGCGGTCGTCTCAAGGACAGTTCTACACTTGGGGCTTTCTTT; CDR3 protein: CASGRLKDSSTLGAFF
clone size: few; J gene: TRBJ1-3; D gene: .; V gene: TRBV19; CDR3 DNA: TGTGCCAGTAGTACCGGGACGTTCTCTGGAAACACCATATATTTT; CDR3 protein: CASSTGTFSGNTIYF
clone size: many; J gene: TRBJ2-5; D gene: .; V gene: TRBV6-1; CDR3 DNA: TGTGCCAGCAGTCCCCCGAACACTTTGGGGCGGAGGACCCAGTACTTC; CDR3 protein: CASSPPNTLGRRTQYF
clone size: .; J gene: TRBJ2-3; D gene: .; V gene: TRBV2; CDR3 DNA: TGTGCCAGCAGTGAAGCGCTTCGGGCGGGGAACACAGATACGCAGTATTTT; CDR3 protein: CASSEALRAGNTDTQYF
clone size: .; J gene: TRBJ1-4; D gene: .; V gene: TRBV18; CDR3 DNA: TGTGCCAGCTCACCCCAGAGAGGAGGGTGGAATGAAAAACTGTTTTTT; CDR3 protein: CASSPQRGGWNEKLFF
clone size: .; J gene: TRBJ2-3; D gene: TRBD2; V gene: TRBV4-1; CDR3 DNA: TGCGCCAGCAGCGGGCGGACTAGCGGGGATACAGATACGCAGTATTTT; CDR3 protein: CASSGRTSGDTDTQYF